A single sample is the source of the 26 T cell receptor beta chains below, sequenced in a study of shared clonotypes between healthy human individuals. Generated by immunoSEQ multiplex PCR, the TCRdb table keeps only in-frame clones and is missing some. The data contain about 600,000 clones, around 97% of them seen just once; the ten biggest clones take up around 0.057%. The sample taken for sequencing was naive CD4+ T cells sorted from blood. Subset in this sample: CD45RA+ positively selected. These receptors came from a woman in her twenties or thirties in good health.

The chain has TRBV4-1 and TRBJ1-1, with no clear D. Germline CDR1 and CDR2: MGHRA and YSYEKL. The CDR3 runs to 16 residues. Between the trimmed V and J ends, which lost 2 bases and 5 bases, there was a span of 18 bases. The CDR3 here is CASSQSWARVWTEAFF. In nucleotides, the CDR3 is TGCGCCAGCAGCCAAAGCTGGGCGAGGGTTTGGACTGAAGCTTTCTTT.

The rearrangement uses TRBV7-6 and TRBJ1-6, with TRBD1 matching over 8 bases. The CDR3 has 19 residues. Germline V gene sequence: CDR1 SGHVS, CDR2 FNYEAQ. Germline trimming cut 0 bases from V and 6 bases from J; bases unmatched to any gene: 13. The CDR3 reads CASSLASGTGQGGNSPLHF. In DNA form, the CDR3 reads TGTGCCAGCAGCTTAGCATCCGGGACAGGACAAGGGGGTAATTCACCCCTCCACTTT.

This sequence joins TRBV11-3 and TRBJ2-1, with 7 bases aligning to TRBD2. Germline V gene lookup returns CDR1 SGHNT and CDR2 YENEEA. The CDR3 spans 17 residues. V gave up 0 bases and J gave up 0 bases; unmatched junction bases: 5. The CDR3 sequence is CASSLETGGGSYNEQFF. The CDR3 DNA is TGTGCCAGCAGCTTAGAAACGGGAGGAGGCTCCTACAATGAGCAGTTCTTC.

The J gene is TRBJ2-7, the V gene TRBV7-6; 7 nucleotides line up with TRBD1. Germline lookup yields CDR1 SGHVS and CDR2 FNYEAQ. The CDR3 is 13 residues long. V was clipped by 3 bases and J by 4 bases; unmatched bases: 3. In DNA form, the CDR3 reads TGTGCCAGCAGCTTGCAACAGGGGTACGAGCAGTACTTC. It is translated as CASSLQQGYEQYF.

The chain carries TRBV20-1 and TRBJ1-1; no clear D. The CDR3 length is 11 residues. Germline CDR1 and CDR2: DFQATT and SNEGSKA (reference sequence). V was shortened by 4 bases and J by 4 bases, with 7 bases between the two germline ends. CDR3 sequence: CSANRGTEAFF. The CDR3 DNA sequence: TGCAGTGCTAATCGGGGCACTGAAGCTTTCTTT.

The chain joins TRBV28 to TRBJ1-1, with D possibly matching TRBD1 (6 bases). The V gene lost 6 bases and the J gene lost 5 bases, with 16 bases spanning the gap. The CDR3 is 14 residues long. CDR1 is MDHEN and CDR2 is SYDVKM in the germline V gene. The CDR3 DNA reads as TGTGCCAGCAGCCCCCCCGGGGGGGCGACTGAAGCTTTCTTT. It codes for CASSPPGGATEAFF.

This chain joins TRBV29-1 and TRBJ1-4, with 8 bases identical to TRBD1. V lost 2 bases, J lost 7 bases, and 3 bases stayed unmatched. This CDR3 is 13 amino acids long. Germline V gene lookup returns CDR1 SQVTM and CDR2 ANQGSEA. CDR3 DNA: TGCAGCGTTGAACAGGGGGCTGGTGAAAAACTGTTTTTT. Amino acids: CSVEQGAGEKLFF.

The rearrangement joins TRBV7-6 to TRBJ1-5; no reliable D call. Germline CDR1 reads SGHVS; CDR2 reads FNYEAQ. The CDR3 runs 13 residues. The V end lost 0 bases, the J end lost 11 bases, and 11 bases lay between the germline ends. Here the CDR3 DNA reads TGTGCCAGCAGCTTAGCGACCCTGGGCTCCCAGCATTTT. Its translation: CASSLATLGSQHF.

This chain links TRBV7-2 with TRBJ2-1, with 7 bases identical to TRBD2. Trimming took 0 bases from V and 2 from J; bases not matched to a gene: 7. The length of the CDR3 is 17 residues. Germline values: CDR1 SGHTA, CDR2 FQGNSA. CDR3 nucleotides: TGTGCCAGCAGCTTAGCGCCACTAGCGACGGCCTACAATGAGCAGTTCTTC. This encodes CASSLAPLATAYNEQFF.

CDR3 nucleotide sequence: TGTGCCAGCCTCCCCGTGGGGAGAGAGGAAAATGAGCAGTTCTTC. It specifies CASLPVGREENEQFF. V is TRBV11-3 and J is TRBJ2-1; a possible D gene is TRBD2 (5 bases). CDR1 SGHNT and CDR2 YENEEA come from the germline V gene. Trimming pared 8 bases from V and 7 bases from J, leaving 21 bases between. The CDR3 consists of 15 residues.

This rearrangement joins TRBV15 to TRBJ1-4, with D unresolved. V dropped 8 bases and J dropped 7 bases, with 17 bases sitting between them. This CDR3 is 14 amino acids long. CDR1 and CDR2 (germline): LNHNV, YYDKDF (reference sequence). In nucleotides, the CDR3 is TGTGCCACCCCGGTCGGGGAGGGATTTGAAAAACTGTTTTTT. Protein: CATPVGEGFEKLFF.

This chain joins TRBV6-1 and TRBJ1-1; 8 nucleotides agree with TRBD1. The CDR3 covers 13 residues. Per the germline V gene, CDR1 is MNHNS and CDR2 is SASEGT. The V gene end was trimmed by 8 bases and the J gene end by 3 bases; junction bases not matched to a gene: 5. CDR3 sequence reads: CASRGQGYTEAFF. CDR3 nucleotide sequence: TGTGCCAGCCGCGGACAGGGTTACACTGAAGCTTTCTTT.

Points on this clone: Additional DNA sequences in this sample encode the identical CDR3. J is TRBJ1-5 and V is TRBV5-1, with a weak D call TRBD1 (5 bases). With 1 base removed from V and 2 bases from J, the gap between germline ends came to 10 bases. Looked up from germline, CDR1 is SGHRS and CDR2 is YFSETQ. CDR3 length equals 15 residues. Here the CDR3 reads CASSLSGGGNQPQHF. The DNA for the CDR3 is TGCGCCAGCAGCTTGTCCGGGGGAGGCAATCAGCCCCAGCATTTT.

V usage is TRBV29-1 and J usage is TRBJ2-4; D gene ambiguous. From germline, CDR1 is SQVTM and CDR2 ANQGSEA. The CDR3 has 14 amino acids. With 2 bases removed from V and 0 bases from J, the gap between germline ends came to 8 bases. In nucleotides, the CDR3 is TGCAGCGTTGAAATGGCCCTAGCCAAAAACATTCAGTACTTC. It encodes CSVEMALAKNIQYF.

The rearrangement uses TRBV28 and TRBJ2-3; 8 nucleotides agree with TRBD2. CDR1 and CDR2 (germline): MDHEN, SYDVKM. Germline trimming cut 4 bases from V and 7 bases from J; bases unmatched to any gene: 13. The CDR3 length is 16 residues. The chain's CDR3 is CASSSTPGTRRYTQYF. CDR3 sequence (DNA): TGTGCCAGCAGTTCCACTCCCGGGACTAGGAGATATACGCAGTATTTT. The full variable domain, its missing parts supplied by reference TRBV28 and TRBJ2-3, is DVKVTQSSRYLVKRTGEKVFLECVQDMDHENMFWYRQDPGLGLRLIYFSYDVKMKEKGDIPEGYSVSREKKERFSLILESASTNQTSMYLCASSSTPGTRRYTQYFGPGTRLTVL.

Worth noting for this clone: Distinct nucleotide sequences in the sample also encode this CDR3. The V call is TRBV7-3, the J call TRBJ2-3; 7 bases match TRBD1. The junction had 6 bases not matched to a gene; V was cut back by 6 bases and J by 3 bases. The CDR3 is 14 amino acids. Germline V gene lookup returns CDR1 SGHTA and CDR2 FQGTGA. The CDR3 loop is CASSRQGGTDTQYF. In DNA form, the CDR3 reads TGTGCCAGCAGTCGACAGGGCGGAACAGATACGCAGTATTTT.

The chain couples TRBV28 to TRBJ2-1; D not certain. Per the germline V gene, CDR1 is MDHEN and CDR2 is SYDVKM. The CDR3 covers 14 residues. The V and J ends lost 1 base and 4 bases respectively, with 8 bases between them. In DNA form, the CDR3 reads TGTGCCAGCAGTTTATCCCCGACGTACAATGAGCAGTTCTTC. This gives the protein CASSLSPTYNEQFF.

The rearrangement joins TRBV28 to TRBJ2-1; 13 positions agree with TRBD2. The CDR3 has 20 amino acids. Unmatched junction bases numbered 12, after V lost 4 bases and J lost 0 bases. From germline, CDR1 is MDHEN and CDR2 SYDVKM. Here the CDR3 DNA reads TGTGCCAGCAGTTACGACCCCTGGACTAGCGGGAGCAACTCCTACAATGAGCAGTTCTTC. It codes for CASSYDPWTSGSNSYNEQFF.

The V call is TRBV5-1, the J call TRBJ1-2; TRBD1 aligns across 9 bases. The germline CDR1 and CDR2 sequences are SGHRS and YFSETQ. The CDR3 spans 15 residues. V lost 4 bases to trimming and J lost 2 bases; unmatched junction nucleotides: 6. CDR3 DNA: TGCGCCAGCAGCGGACAGGGGCACCCCAACTATGGCTACACCTTC. As protein: CASSGQGHPNYGYTF.

The CDR3 region is CASSEALAGPSTDTQYF. The CDR3 DNA follows: TGTGCCAGCAGTGAAGCACTAGCAGGCCCTAGCACAGATACGCAGTATTTT. This chain links TRBV25-1 with TRBJ2-3; weak D call: TRBD2 (6 bases). This CDR3 comprises 17 residues. Germline V gene lookup returns CDR1 MGHDK and CDR2 SYGVNS. The ends were cut back, 2 bases at V and 0 bases at J, with 15 bases in the middle.

J is TRBJ1-1 and V is TRBV7-9; maybe TRBD1 (5 bases). V dropped 1 base and J dropped 4 bases, with 16 bases sitting between them. Germline lookup yields CDR1 SEHNR and CDR2 FQNEAQ (reference sequence). The CDR3 totals 16 residues. The CDR3 coding sequence is TGTGCCAGCAGCTTAGTCGGGGGGAAAGGCACCACTGAAGCTTTCTTT. Translation: CASSLVGGKGTTEAFF.

In DNA, the CDR3 is TGTGCCAGCAGCCCCAGGTACAACCCGGGGAGCACTGAAGCTTTCTTT. It encodes CASSPRYNPGSTEAFF. J is TRBJ1-1 and V is TRBV2, with D uncertain. V gave up 6 bases and J gave up 4 bases, with 21 bases separating them. Germline V gene data show CDR1 as SNHLY and CDR2 as FYNNEI. This CDR3 comprises 16 residues.

The CDR3 sequence is CASSLLGLDQPQHF. CDR3 nucleotide sequence: TGTGCCAGCAGCTTACTGGGGCTGGATCAGCCCCAGCATTTT. The chain joins TRBV5-6 to TRBJ1-5; possible D gene TRBD1, 5 bases. CDR1 SGHDT and CDR2 YYEEEE come from the germline V gene. Trimming pared 2 bases from V and 5 bases from J, leaving 11 bases between. The CDR3 sequence is 14 residues long.

This clone has only one observation. The chain combines TRBV30 with TRBJ2-1; D perhaps matches TRBD2 (6 bases). The germline V and J ends were trimmed by 7 bases and 6 bases, with 22 bases remaining between them. The CDR3 sequence is 15 residues long. Per the germline V gene, CDR1 is GTSNPN and CDR2 is SVGIG (reference sequence). CDR3 sequence reads: CASSGGTLQSNEQFF. CDR3 in DNA: TGTGCCTCCTCTGGGGGGACTCTTCAAAGCAATGAGCAGTTCTTC.

The chain couples TRBV4-2 to TRBJ1-5; 7 bases line up with TRBD1. In germline, CDR1 is LGHNA, CDR2 YNFKEQ. The CDR3 spans 14 residues. The V gene end was trimmed by 4 bases and the J gene end by 1 base; junction bases not matched to a gene: 1. DNA of the CDR3: TGTGCCAGCAGCCTGACAGGGAGCAATCAGCCCCAGCATTTT. This sequence encodes CASSLTGSNQPQHF.

The chain links TRBV5-1 to TRBJ1-3, with D possibly being TRBD1 (6 bases). Trimming pared 4 bases from V and 2 bases from J, leaving 19 bases between. CDR3 length: 17 amino acids. Germline V gene sequence: CDR1 SGHRS, CDR2 YFSETQ. CDR3 region: CASSPRTATSTGNTIYF. Here the CDR3 DNA reads TGCGCCAGCAGCCCCAGGACAGCTACGTCCACTGGAAACACCATATATTTT.